This T cell receptor beta chain is from a study of CXCR3-negative and CXCR3-positive naive CD8 T cells. Study-level points and caveats: Memory CD8+ T cell repertoires were far less diverse than both naive subsets. TRBV-TRBJ usage was similar across naive CXCR3 subsets but distinct in memory cells. Surface CD5 looked about the same in the naive subsets, so the authors worked out TCR strength from TRB CDR3 properties.

The authors gated naive CD8+ T cells as CD45RO-CCR7+CD27+CD95-. With regard to this clonotype: Its specificity is unknown.

The authors made the TRB cDNA libraries by 5' RACE using UMI labels. TCRdb reprocessed the 5' RACE reads and stores each CDR3 protein as one record, lacking DNA. Reported are about 23,000 distinct CDR3 sequences; the ten largest clones contain roughly 3.9%. In germline, CDR1 is SSHAT, CDR2 FNYEAQ (reference sequence). There are 14 residues in the CDR3. The rearrangement uses TRBV7-7 and TRBJ2-7; TCRdb picks TRBD1, but there is no DNA to check that call. The source material was naive CXCR3- CD8+ T cells from blood. The subset denotes: CD45RO-CCR7+CD27+CD95- naive CD8+ T cells lacking CXCR3 (TNR3-). This receptor was identified in a human donor in good health. Some clones in this sample may be carry-over from other donors' samples. The CDR3 spells CASSLSQQGHEQYF.